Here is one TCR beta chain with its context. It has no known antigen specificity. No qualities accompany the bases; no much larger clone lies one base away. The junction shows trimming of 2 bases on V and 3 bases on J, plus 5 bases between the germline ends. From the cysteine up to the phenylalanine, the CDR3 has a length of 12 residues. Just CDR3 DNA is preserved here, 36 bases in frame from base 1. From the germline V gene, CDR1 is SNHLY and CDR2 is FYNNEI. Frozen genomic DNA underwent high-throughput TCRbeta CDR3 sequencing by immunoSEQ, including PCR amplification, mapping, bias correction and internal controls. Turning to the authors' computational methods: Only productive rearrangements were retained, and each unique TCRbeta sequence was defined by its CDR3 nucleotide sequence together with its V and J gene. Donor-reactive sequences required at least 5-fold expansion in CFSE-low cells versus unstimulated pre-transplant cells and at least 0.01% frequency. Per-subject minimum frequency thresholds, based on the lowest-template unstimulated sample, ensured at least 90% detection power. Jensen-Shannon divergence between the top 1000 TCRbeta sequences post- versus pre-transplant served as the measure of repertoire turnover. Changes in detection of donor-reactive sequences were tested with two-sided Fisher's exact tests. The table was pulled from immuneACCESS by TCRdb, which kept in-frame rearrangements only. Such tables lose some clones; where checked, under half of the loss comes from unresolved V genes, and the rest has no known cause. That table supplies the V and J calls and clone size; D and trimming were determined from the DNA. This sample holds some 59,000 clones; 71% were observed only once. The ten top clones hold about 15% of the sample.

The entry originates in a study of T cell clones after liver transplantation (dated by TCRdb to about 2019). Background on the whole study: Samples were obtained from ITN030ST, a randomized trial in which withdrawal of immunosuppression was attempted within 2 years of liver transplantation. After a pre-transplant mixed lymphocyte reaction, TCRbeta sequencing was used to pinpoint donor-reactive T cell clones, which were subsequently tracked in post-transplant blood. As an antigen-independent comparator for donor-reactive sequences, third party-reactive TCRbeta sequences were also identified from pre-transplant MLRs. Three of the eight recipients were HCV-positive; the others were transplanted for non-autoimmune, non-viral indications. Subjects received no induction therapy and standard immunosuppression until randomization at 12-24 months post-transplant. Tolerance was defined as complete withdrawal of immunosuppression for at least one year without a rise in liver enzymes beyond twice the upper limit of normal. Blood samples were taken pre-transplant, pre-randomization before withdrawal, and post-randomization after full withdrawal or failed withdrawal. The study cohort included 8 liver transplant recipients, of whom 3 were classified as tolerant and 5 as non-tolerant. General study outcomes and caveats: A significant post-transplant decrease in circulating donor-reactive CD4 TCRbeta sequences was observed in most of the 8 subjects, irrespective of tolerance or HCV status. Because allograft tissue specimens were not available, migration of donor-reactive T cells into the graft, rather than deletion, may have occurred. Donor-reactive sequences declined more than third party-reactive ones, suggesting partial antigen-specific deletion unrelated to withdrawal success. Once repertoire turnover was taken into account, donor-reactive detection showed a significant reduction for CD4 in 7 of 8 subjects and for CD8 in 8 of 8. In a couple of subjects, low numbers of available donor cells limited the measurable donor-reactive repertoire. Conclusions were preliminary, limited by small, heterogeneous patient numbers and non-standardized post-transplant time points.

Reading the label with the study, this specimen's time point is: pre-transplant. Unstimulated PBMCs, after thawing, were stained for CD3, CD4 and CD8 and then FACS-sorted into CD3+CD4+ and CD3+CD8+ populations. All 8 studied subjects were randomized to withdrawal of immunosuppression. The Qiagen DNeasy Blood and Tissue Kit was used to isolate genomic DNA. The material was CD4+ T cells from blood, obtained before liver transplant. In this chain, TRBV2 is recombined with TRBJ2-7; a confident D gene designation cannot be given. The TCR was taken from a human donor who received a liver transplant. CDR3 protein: CASSENSYEQYF. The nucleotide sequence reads TGTGCCAGCAGTGAAAACAGCTACGAGCAGTACTTC.